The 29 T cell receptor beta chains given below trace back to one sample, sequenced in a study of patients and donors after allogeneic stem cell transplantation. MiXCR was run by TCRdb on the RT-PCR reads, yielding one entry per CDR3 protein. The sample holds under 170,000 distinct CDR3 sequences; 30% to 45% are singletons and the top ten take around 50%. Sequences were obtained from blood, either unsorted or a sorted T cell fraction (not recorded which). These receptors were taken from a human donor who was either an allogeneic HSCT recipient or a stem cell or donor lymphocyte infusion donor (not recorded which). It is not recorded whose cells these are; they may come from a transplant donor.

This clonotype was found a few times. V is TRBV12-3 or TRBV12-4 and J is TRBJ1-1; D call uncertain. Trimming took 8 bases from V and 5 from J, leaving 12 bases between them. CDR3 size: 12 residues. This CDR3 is CASGRVGTEAFF. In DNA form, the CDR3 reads TGTGCCAGCGGAAGAGTAGGGACTGAAGCTTTCTTT.

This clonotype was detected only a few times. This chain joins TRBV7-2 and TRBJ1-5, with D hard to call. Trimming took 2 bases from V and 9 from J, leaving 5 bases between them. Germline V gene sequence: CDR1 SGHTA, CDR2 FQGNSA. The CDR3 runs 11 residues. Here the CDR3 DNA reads TGTGCCAGCAGCTTATCGGGGCCCCAGCATTTT. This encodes CASSLSGPQHF.

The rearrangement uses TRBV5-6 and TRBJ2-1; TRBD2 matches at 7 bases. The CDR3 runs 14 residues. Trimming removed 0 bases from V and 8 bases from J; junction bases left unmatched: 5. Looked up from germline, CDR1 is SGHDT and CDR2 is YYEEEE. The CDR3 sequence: CASSLAGREDEQFF. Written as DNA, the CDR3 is TGTGCCAGCAGCTTGGCGGGGAGGGAGGATGAGCAGTTCTTC.

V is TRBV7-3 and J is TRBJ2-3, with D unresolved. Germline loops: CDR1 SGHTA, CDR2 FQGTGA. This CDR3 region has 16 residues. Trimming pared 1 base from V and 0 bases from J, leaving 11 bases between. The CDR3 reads CASSLKADWSTDTQYF. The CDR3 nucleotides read TGTGCCAGCAGCTTAAAGGCCGATTGGAGCACAGATACGCAGTATTTT.

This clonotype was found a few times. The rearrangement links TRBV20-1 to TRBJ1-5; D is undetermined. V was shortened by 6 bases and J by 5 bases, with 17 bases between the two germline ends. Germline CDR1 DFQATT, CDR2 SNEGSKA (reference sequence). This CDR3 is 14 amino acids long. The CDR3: CSAPLRPTDQPQHF. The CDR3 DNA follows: TGCAGTGCACCTCTCCGCCCCACGGATCAGCCCCAGCATTTT.

DNA for the CDR3: TGTGCCAGCAGTTTGACTAGGTGGGAGACCCAGTACTTC. Translated, it gives CASSLTRWETQYF. V is TRBV12-3 or TRBV12-4 and J is TRBJ2-5, with D perhaps matching TRBD2 (6 bases). The CDR3 is made up of 13 amino acids. V gave up 3 bases and J gave up 5 bases, with 10 bases separating them.

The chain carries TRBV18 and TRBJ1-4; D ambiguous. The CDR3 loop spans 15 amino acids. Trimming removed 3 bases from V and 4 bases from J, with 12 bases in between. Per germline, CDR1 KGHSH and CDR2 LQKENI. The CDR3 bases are TGTGCCAGCTCACCTGTAAGGGAGAATAATGAAAAACTGTTTTTT. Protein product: CASSPVRENNEKLFF.

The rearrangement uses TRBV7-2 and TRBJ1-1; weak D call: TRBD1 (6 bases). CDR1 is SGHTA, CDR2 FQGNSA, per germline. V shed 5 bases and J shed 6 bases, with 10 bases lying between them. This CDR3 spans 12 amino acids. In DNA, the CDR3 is TGTGCCAGCAGCCCTAACAGGGCTGAAGCTTTCTTT. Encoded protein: CASSPNRAEAFF.

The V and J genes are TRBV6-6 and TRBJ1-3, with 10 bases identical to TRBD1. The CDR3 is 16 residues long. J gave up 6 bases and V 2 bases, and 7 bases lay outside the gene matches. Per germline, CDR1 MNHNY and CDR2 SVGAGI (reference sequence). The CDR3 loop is CASSYGLGQGENTIYF. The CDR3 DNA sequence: TGTGCCAGCAGTTACGGCCTTGGACAGGGGGAAAACACCATATATTTT.

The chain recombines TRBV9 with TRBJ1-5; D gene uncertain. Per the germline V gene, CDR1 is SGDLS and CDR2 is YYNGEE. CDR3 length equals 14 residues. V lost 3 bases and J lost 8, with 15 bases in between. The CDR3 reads CASSATAGGEPQHF. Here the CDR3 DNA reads TGTGCCAGCAGCGCGACTGCTGGTGGTGAGCCCCAGCATTTT.

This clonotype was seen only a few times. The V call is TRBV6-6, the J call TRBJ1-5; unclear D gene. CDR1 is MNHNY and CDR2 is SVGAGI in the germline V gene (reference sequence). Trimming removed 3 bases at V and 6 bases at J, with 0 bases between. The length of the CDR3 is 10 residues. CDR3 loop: CASSYQPQHF. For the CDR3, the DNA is TGTGCCAGCAGTTATCAGCCCCAGCATTTT.

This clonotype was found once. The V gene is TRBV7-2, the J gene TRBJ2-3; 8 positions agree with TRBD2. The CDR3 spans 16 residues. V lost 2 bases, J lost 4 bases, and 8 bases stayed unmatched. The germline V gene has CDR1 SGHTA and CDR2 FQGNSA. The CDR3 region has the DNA TGTGCCAGCAGCTTAACCGGGACTAGGATCTCAGATACGCAGTATTTT. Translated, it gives CASSLTGTRISDTQYF.

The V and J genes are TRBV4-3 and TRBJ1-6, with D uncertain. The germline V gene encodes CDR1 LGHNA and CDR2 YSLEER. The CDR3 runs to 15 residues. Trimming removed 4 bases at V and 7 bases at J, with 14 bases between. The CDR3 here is CASSLTGSHNSPLHF. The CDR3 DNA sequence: TGCGCCAGCAGCCTAACGGGGTCCCACAATTCACCCCTCCACTTT.

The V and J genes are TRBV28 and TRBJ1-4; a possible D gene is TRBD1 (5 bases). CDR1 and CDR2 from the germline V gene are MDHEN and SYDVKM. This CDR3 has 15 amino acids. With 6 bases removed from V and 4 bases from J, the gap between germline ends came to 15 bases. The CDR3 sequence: CASRTGTGDNEKLFF. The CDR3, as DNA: TGTGCCAGCAGAACCGGGACCGGGGATAATGAAAAACTGTTTTTT.

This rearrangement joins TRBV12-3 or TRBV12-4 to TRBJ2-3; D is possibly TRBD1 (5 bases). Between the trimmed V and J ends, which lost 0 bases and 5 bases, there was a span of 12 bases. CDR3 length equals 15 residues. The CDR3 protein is CASSLAAGQEDTQYF. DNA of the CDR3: TGTGCCAGCAGTTTAGCTGCAGGACAAGAAGATACGCAGTATTTT.

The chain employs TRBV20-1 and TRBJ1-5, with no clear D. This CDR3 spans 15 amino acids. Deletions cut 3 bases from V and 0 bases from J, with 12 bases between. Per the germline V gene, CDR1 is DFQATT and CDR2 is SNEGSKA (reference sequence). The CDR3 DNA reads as TGCAGTGCTAGGCAGCGCCACAATAGCAATCAGCCCCAGCATTTT. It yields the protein CSARQRHNSNQPQHF.

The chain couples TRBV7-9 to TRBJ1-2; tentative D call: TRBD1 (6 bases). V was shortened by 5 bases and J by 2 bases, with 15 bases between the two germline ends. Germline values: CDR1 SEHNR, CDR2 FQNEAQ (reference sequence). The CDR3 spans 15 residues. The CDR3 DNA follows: TGTGCCAGCAGCCGTAAGGACAGACCCAACTATGGCTACACCTTC. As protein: CASSRKDRPNYGYTF.

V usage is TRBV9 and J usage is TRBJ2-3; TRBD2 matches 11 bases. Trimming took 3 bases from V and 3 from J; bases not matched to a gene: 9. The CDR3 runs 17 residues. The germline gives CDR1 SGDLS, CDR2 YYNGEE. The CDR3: CASSGSIAGGPTDTQYF. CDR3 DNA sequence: TGTGCCAGCAGCGGCTCGATAGCGGGGGGGCCGACAGATACGCAGTATTTT.

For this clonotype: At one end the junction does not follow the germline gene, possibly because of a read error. CDR3 protein: CAGSYQAQYSNQPQHF. CDR3 in DNA: TGTGCCGGCAGTTATCAGGCACAGTATAGCAATCAGCCCCAGCATTTT. This rearrangement joins TRBV6-2 or TRBV6-3 to TRBJ1-5; D not resolved. The CDR3 runs 16 residues. Germline CDR1 is MNHEY and CDR2 is SVGEGT.

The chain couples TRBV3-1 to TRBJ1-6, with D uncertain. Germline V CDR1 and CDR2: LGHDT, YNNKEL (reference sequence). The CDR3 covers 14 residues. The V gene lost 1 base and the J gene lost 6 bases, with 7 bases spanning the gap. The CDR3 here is CASSQVGPNSPLHF. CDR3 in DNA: TGTGCCAGCAGCCAAGTAGGGCCTAATTCACCCCTCCACTTT. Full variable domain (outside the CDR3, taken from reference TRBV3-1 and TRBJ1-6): DTAVSQTPKYLVTQMGNDKSIKCEQNLGHDTMYWYKQDSKKFLKIMFSYNNKELIINETVPNRFSPKSPDKAHLNLHINSLELGDSAVYFCASSQVGPNSPLHFGNGTRLTVT.

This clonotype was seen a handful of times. CDR3 coding DNA: TGTGCCAGCAGTGCAGGGGGCGAGTGGGAAAAACTGTTTTTT. It translates to CASSAGGEWEKLFF. The V and J genes are TRBV12-3 or TRBV12-4 and TRBJ1-4; 8 bases align to TRBD1. This CDR3 is built from 14 residues. With 5 bases clipped from V and 8 bases from J, the junction kept 7 bases outside the gene matches.

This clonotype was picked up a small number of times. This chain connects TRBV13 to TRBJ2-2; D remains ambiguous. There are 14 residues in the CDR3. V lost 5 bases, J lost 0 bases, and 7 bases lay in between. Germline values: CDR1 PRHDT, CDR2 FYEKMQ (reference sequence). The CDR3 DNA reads TGTGCCAGCAGCCCCCAGGCGAACACCGGGGAGCTGTTTTTT. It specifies CASSPQANTGELFF.

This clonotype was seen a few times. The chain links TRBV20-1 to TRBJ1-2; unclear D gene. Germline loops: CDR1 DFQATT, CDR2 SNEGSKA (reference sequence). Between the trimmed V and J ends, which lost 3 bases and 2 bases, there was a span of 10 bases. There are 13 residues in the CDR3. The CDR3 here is CSASAEINYGYTF. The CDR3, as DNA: TGCAGTGCTAGCGCGGAAATAAACTATGGCTACACCTTC.

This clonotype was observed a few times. CDR3 DNA sequence: TGTGCCAGCAGTTTGATGGACAGGGGAATCCATAGCAATCAGCCCCAGCATTTT. Its protein is CASSLMDRGIHSNQPQHF. The chain is built from TRBV12-3 or TRBV12-4 and TRBJ1-5; 9 bases match TRBD1. The CDR3 runs to 18 residues. V lost 3 bases and J lost 0; bases outside the gene matches: 9.

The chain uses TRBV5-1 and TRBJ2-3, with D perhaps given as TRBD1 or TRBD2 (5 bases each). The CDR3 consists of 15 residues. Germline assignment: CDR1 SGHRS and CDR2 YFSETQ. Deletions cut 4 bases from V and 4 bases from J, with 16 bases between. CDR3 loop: CASSERGSPPDTQYF. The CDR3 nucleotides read TGCGCCAGCAGCGAGAGGGGCAGTCCCCCAGATACGCAGTATTTT.

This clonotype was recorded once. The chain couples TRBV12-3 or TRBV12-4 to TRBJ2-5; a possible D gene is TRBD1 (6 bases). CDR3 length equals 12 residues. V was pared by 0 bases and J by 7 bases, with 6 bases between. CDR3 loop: CASSLAQGTQYF. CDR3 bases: TGTGCCAGCAGTTTAGCACAGGGGACCCAGTACTTC.

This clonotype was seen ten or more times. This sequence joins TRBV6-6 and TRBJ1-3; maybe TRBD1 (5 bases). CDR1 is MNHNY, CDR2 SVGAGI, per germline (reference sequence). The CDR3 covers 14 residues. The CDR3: CAISGGENGNTIYF. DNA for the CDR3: TGTGCTATCTCTGGGGGAGAGAATGGAAACACCATATATTTT.

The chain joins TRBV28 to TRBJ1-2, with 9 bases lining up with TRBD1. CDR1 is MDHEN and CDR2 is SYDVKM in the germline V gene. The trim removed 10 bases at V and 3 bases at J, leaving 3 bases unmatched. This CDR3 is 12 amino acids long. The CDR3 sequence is CATRDRDYGYTF. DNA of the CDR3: TGTGCCACCCGGGACAGGGACTATGGCTACACCTTC.

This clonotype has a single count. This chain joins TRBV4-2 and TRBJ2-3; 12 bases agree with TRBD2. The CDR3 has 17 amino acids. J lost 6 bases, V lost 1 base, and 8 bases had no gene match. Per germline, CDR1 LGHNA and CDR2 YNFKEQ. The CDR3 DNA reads TGTGCCAGCAGCCAAGGGCCCTCTAGCGGGGGGGAGGATACGCAGTATTTT. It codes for CASSQGPSSGGEDTQYF.